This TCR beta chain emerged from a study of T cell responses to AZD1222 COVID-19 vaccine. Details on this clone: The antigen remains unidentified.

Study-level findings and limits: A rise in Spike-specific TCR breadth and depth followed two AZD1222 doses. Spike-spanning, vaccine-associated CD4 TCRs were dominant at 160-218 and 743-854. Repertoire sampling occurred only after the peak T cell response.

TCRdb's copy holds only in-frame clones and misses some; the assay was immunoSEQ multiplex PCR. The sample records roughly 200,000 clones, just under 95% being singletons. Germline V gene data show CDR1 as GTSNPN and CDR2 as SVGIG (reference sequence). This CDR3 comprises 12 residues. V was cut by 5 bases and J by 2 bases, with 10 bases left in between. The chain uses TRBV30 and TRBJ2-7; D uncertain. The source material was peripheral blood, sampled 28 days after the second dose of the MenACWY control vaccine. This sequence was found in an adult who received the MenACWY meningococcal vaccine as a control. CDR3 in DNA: TGTGCCTGGGTCGACGGAGCCTACGAGCAGTACTTC. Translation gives CAWVDGAYEQYF.